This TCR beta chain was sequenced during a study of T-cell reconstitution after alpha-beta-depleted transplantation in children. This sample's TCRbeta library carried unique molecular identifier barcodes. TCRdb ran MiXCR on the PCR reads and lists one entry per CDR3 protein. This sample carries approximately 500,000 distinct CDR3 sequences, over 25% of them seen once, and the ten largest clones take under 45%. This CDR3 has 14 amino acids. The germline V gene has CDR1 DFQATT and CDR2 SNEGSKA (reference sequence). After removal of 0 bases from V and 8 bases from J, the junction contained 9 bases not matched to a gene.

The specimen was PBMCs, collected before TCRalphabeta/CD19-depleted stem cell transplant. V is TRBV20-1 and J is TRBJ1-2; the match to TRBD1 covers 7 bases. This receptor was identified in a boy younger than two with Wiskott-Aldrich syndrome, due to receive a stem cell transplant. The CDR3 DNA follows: TGCAGTGCTAGAGACGCAGGGGGTCTGGGAGGCTACACCTTC. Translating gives CSARDAGGLGGYTF.